These T cell receptor beta chains were read from a single sample in a study of cytomegalovirus exposure and HLA in healthy donors. Repertoires were generated with immunoSEQ multiplex PCR, while TCRdb's copy carries only in-frame clones and drops some. The sample is made up of 85,000 to 110,000 clones, and the top ten hold less than 4.5% of it. The material sequenced was PBMCs. All receptors derive from a middle-aged man in good health and CMV-seronegative. Both conserved end residues are part of each CDR3. The D gene is left open where the match is weak. Only part of the rows carry a size: once, few, many, or a class if the clone is expanded.

abundance: .; d_gene: .; v_gene: TRBV6-4; j_gene: TRBJ2-2; CDR3nt: TGTGCCAGCAGGCACGGGACAAACGGGGAGCTGTTTTTT; CDR3aa: CASRHGTNGELFF
abundance: .; d_gene: .; v_gene: TRBV5-1; j_gene: TRBJ2-2; CDR3nt: TGCGCCAGCAATGCAGGGGAAATTGCGAACACCGGGGAGCTGTTTTTT; CDR3aa: CASNAGEIANTGELFF
abundance: .; d_gene: .; v_gene: TRBV5-4; j_gene: TRBJ2-5; CDR3nt: TGTGCCAGCAGCCCCGGGTCAACCGATGGGGAGACCCAGTACTTC; CDR3aa: CASSPGSTDGETQYF
abundance: .; d_gene: .; v_gene: TRBV18; j_gene: TRBJ1-1; CDR3nt: TGTGCCAGCTCACAGGGGGACAACACTGAAGCTTTCTTT; CDR3aa: CASSQGDNTEAFF
abundance: .; d_gene: .; v_gene: TRBV10-1; j_gene: TRBJ2-1; CDR3nt: TGCGCCAGCAGTGGGCGTTCTAGCTTCGATGAGCAGTTCTTC; CDR3aa: CASSGRSSFDEQFF
abundance: .; d_gene: .; v_gene: TRBV2; j_gene: TRBJ1-1; CDR3nt: TGTGCCAGCAGAATGGGAGTAGAAGCTTTCTTT; CDR3aa: CASRMGVEAFF
abundance: .; d_gene: TRBD1; v_gene: TRBV5-1; j_gene: TRBJ2-3; CDR3nt: TGCGCCAGCAGCTCTACAGGGGGCGCGGGGGATACGCAGTATTTT; CDR3aa: CASSSTGGAGDTQYF
abundance: medium-sized; d_gene: .; v_gene: TRBV5-4; j_gene: TRBJ1-1; CDR3nt: TGTGCCAGCAGCTTGGCCGGGAGGGGGGTGAACACTGAAGCTTTCTTT; CDR3aa: CASSLAGRGVNTEAFF
abundance: .; d_gene: TRBD1; v_gene: TRBV7-7; j_gene: TRBJ2-5; CDR3nt: TGTGCCAGCAGCCATGGGACAGGGGACGCTCAGTACTTC; CDR3aa: CASSHGTGDAQYF
abundance: .; d_gene: TRBD1; v_gene: TRBV27; j_gene: TRBJ2-7; CDR3nt: TGTGCCAGCAGCTGGGACAGCCTCTCCTACGAGCAGTACTTC; CDR3aa: CASSWDSLSYEQYF
abundance: .; d_gene: .; v_gene: TRBV15; j_gene: TRBJ1-1; CDR3nt: TGTGCCACCAGCAGAGATCAAACAGGGCTGAAAGCTTTCTTT; CDR3aa: CATSRDQTGLKAFF
abundance: .; d_gene: TRBD1; v_gene: TRBV7-8; j_gene: TRBJ2-7; CDR3nt: TGTGCCAGCAGCATCAGGGACAGGGTCGCTTCATACGAGCAGTACTTC; CDR3aa: CASSIRDRVASYEQYF
abundance: .; d_gene: TRBD1; v_gene: TRBV12-5; j_gene: TRBJ2-2; CDR3nt: TGTGCTAGTGCTAAAGCTCAGGGGGATTGGACCGGGGAGCTGTTTTTT; CDR3aa: CASAKAQGDWTGELFF
abundance: .; d_gene: TRBD1; v_gene: TRBV4-2; j_gene: TRBJ2-7; CDR3nt: TGTGCCAGCAGCCAAGATGTTCAGGGACAGGGGTACTACGAGCAGTACTTC; CDR3aa: CASSQDVQGQGYYEQYF
abundance: .; d_gene: TRBD2; v_gene: TRBV5-4; j_gene: TRBJ2-1; CDR3nt: TGTGCCAGCAGCCCCAGGACTAGCGGGGTTAATGAGCAGTTCTTC; CDR3aa: CASSPRTSGVNEQFF
abundance: .; d_gene: .; v_gene: TRBV7-9; j_gene: TRBJ2-7; CDR3nt: TGTGCCAGCAGCCCCGGGTTTGTCTACGAGCAGTACTTC; CDR3aa: CASSPGFVYEQYF
abundance: .; d_gene: TRBD1; v_gene: TRBV30; j_gene: TRBJ1-1; CDR3nt: TGTGCCTGGAGCTTGACAGGGGGCCTAGGAGCTTTCTTT; CDR3aa: CAWSLTGGLGAFF
abundance: .; d_gene: TRBD1; v_gene: TRBV2; j_gene: TRBJ1-2; CDR3nt: TGTGCCAGCAGGACAGGGGCGACCCACTATGGCTACACCTTC; CDR3aa: CASRTGATHYGYTF
abundance: .; d_gene: .; v_gene: TRBV11-2; j_gene: TRBJ2-5; CDR3nt: TGTGCCAGCAGCCAGCCCGGGCAGGGCTACGCGATTCAGTACTTC; CDR3aa: CASSQPGQGYAIQYF
abundance: .; d_gene: .; v_gene: TRBV6-5; j_gene: TRBJ1-2; CDR3nt: TGTGCCAGCAGTAACCGGGACACTAGAGGCTACACCTTC; CDR3aa: CASSNRDTRGYTF
abundance: .; d_gene: TRBD1; v_gene: TRBV2; j_gene: TRBJ1-5; CDR3nt: TGTGCCAGCAGCGGGACAGTGGATAGCAATCAGCCCCAGCATTTT; CDR3aa: CASSGTVDSNQPQHF
abundance: .; d_gene: TRBD1; v_gene: TRBV29-1; j_gene: TRBJ2-7; CDR3nt: TGCAGCGTTGCGATGACAGGGAACGAGCAGTACTTC; CDR3aa: CSVAMTGNEQYF
abundance: .; d_gene: .; v_gene: TRBV9; j_gene: TRBJ2-1; CDR3nt: TGTGCCAGCACCGGATCCGGCGGCAATGAGCAGTTCTTC; CDR3aa: CASTGSGGNEQFF
abundance: .; d_gene: .; v_gene: TRBV19; j_gene: TRBJ2-7; CDR3nt: TGTGCCAGTAGTATGCGCGGGACTGAGCAGTACTTC; CDR3aa: CASSMRGTEQYF
abundance: .; d_gene: TRBD2; v_gene: TRBV29-1; j_gene: TRBJ2-1; CDR3nt: TGCAGCGCCGAGGGGACTAGCGGGTTGGGTAATGAGCAGTTCTTC; CDR3aa: CSAEGTSGLGNEQFF
abundance: .; d_gene: .; v_gene: TRBV2; j_gene: TRBJ1-2; CDR3nt: TGTGCCGTAAGCGGGCAGAGCACCTCAGGGGGCTACACCTTC; CDR3aa: CAVSGQSTSGGYTF
abundance: .; d_gene: TRBD1; v_gene: TRBV28; j_gene: TRBJ1-5; CDR3nt: TGTGCCAGCAGCTCGGGACAGGGTGATCAGCCCCAGCATTTT; CDR3aa: CASSSGQGDQPQHF
abundance: .; d_gene: .; v_gene: TRBV12-5; j_gene: TRBJ1-2; CDR3nt: TGTGCTAGTTCTTTCGGGGCAGGGGACCTTGGCTACACCTTC; CDR3aa: CASSFGAGDLGYTF
abundance: .; d_gene: .; v_gene: TRBV30; j_gene: TRBJ1-5; CDR3nt: TGTGCCTGGAAGGCAGGGATTGGTCAGCCCCAGCATTTT; CDR3aa: CAWKAGIGQPQHF
abundance: .; d_gene: .; v_gene: TRBV9; j_gene: TRBJ2-1; CDR3nt: TGTGCCAGCAGCGTAGATGGAGCACCGAACAATGAGCAGTTCTTC; CDR3aa: CASSVDGAPNNEQFF
abundance: .; d_gene: TRBD1; v_gene: TRBV5-5; j_gene: TRBJ1-5; CDR3nt: TGTGCCAGCAGCTCAACGACAGGGGGTAATCAGCCCCAGCATTTT; CDR3aa: CASSSTTGGNQPQHF
abundance: .; d_gene: TRBD1; v_gene: TRBV18; j_gene: TRBJ1-5; CDR3nt: TGTGCCAGCTCAACAGGGGGAAGTCAGCCCCAGCATTTT; CDR3aa: CASSTGGSQPQHF
abundance: .; d_gene: TRBD2; v_gene: TRBV2; j_gene: TRBJ2-1; CDR3nt: TGTGCCAGCAGTGTACGACACCCACTAGCGGGAGAGCGGGACAATGAGCAGTTCTTC; CDR3aa: CASSVRHPLAGERDNEQFF
abundance: .; d_gene: TRBD1; v_gene: TRBV28; j_gene: TRBJ1-5; CDR3nt: TGTGCCAGCAGTGAACGGACAGGGATCAATCAGCCCCAGCATTTT; CDR3aa: CASSERTGINQPQHF
abundance: .; d_gene: TRBD2; v_gene: TRBV6-5; j_gene: TRBJ2-3; CDR3nt: TGTGCCAGCACACAACTAGCGGGGGGGCCAGATACGCAGTATTTT; CDR3aa: CASTQLAGGPDTQYF
abundance: .; d_gene: .; v_gene: TRBV9; j_gene: TRBJ2-5; CDR3nt: TGTGCCAGCAGCGTAGGGTCCAGGGAAGAGACCCAGTACTTC; CDR3aa: CASSVGSREETQYF
abundance: .; d_gene: TRBD1; v_gene: TRBV19; j_gene: TRBJ2-2; CDR3nt: TGTGCCAGTAGCCCGGGACAGGGGACCGGGGAGCTGTTTTTT; CDR3aa: CASSPGQGTGELFF
abundance: .; d_gene: .; v_gene: TRBV5-8; j_gene: TRBJ2-3; CDR3nt: TGTGCCAGCAGCTCCGGGGTCGCTAGCACAGATACGCAGTATTTT; CDR3aa: CASSSGVASTDTQYF
abundance: .; d_gene: .; v_gene: TRBV7-2; j_gene: TRBJ1-5; CDR3nt: TGTGCCAGCAGCTTAGATCTTTGGGCTCAGCCCCAGCATTTT; CDR3aa: CASSLDLWAQPQHF
abundance: .; d_gene: TRBD1; v_gene: TRBV5-1; j_gene: TRBJ2-7; CDR3nt: TGCGCCAGCAGCAGAGGGACAGGGGGCGAATACGAGCAGTACTTC; CDR3aa: CASSRGTGGEYEQYF
abundance: .; d_gene: TRBD1; v_gene: TRBV18; j_gene: TRBJ1-1; CDR3nt: TGTGCCAGCTCACCACCGGGGACAGGGGCCTTGAACACTGAAGCTTTCTTT; CDR3aa: CASSPPGTGALNTEAFF
abundance: .; d_gene: .; v_gene: TRBV27; j_gene: TRBJ2-2; CDR3nt: TGTGCCAGCACCCCCCTTAGTAGCACCGGGGAGCTGTTTTTT; CDR3aa: CASTPLSSTGELFF
abundance: .; d_gene: .; v_gene: TRBV28; j_gene: TRBJ2-7; CDR3nt: TGTGCCAGCAGTTTAATGGAGGAGCAGTACTTC; CDR3aa: CASSLMEEQYF
abundance: .; d_gene: TRBD2; v_gene: TRBV27; j_gene: TRBJ2-1; CDR3nt: TGTGCCAGCAGTGCCCACCCTCTAGCGGGCGGCGCGGATGAGCAGTTCTTC; CDR3aa: CASSAHPLAGGADEQFF
abundance: .; d_gene: TRBD1; v_gene: TRBV19; j_gene: TRBJ2-7; CDR3nt: TGTGCCAGTCTGGACACAGGGGGCTCCTACGAGCAGTACTTC; CDR3aa: CASLDTGGSYEQYF
abundance: .; d_gene: .; v_gene: TRBV7-2; j_gene: TRBJ2-3; CDR3nt: TGTGCCAGCAGCTTAGCCGGTAGCACAGATACGCAGTATTTT; CDR3aa: CASSLAGSTDTQYF
abundance: .; d_gene: .; v_gene: TRBV6-6; j_gene: TRBJ2-7; CDR3nt: TGTGCCAGCAAAGGGGTGGGAAGGGGCGAGCAGTACTTC; CDR3aa: CASKGVGRGEQYF
abundance: .; d_gene: .; v_gene: TRBV7-7; j_gene: TRBJ2-2; CDR3nt: TGTGCCAGCAGCTTACTGAACACCGGGGAGCTGTTTTTT; CDR3aa: CASSLLNTGELFF
abundance: .; d_gene: .; v_gene: TRBV15; j_gene: TRBJ2-3; CDR3nt: TGTGCCACCAGCCGTGGGGGGGCCGCAGATACGCAGTATTTT; CDR3aa: CATSRGGAADTQYF
abundance: .; d_gene: TRBD2; v_gene: TRBV27; j_gene: TRBJ2-5; CDR3nt: TGTGCCAGCAGAGGACTAGCGGGAGGGCTCTGGACCCAGTACTTC; CDR3aa: CASRGLAGGLWTQYF
abundance: .; d_gene: TRBD2; v_gene: TRBV29-1; j_gene: TRBJ2-7; CDR3nt: TGCAGCGCCACGGGACCAGCGGGAGGTTACGAGCAGTACTTC; CDR3aa: CSATGPAGGYEQYF
abundance: .; d_gene: .; v_gene: TRBV5-1; j_gene: TRBJ1-2; CDR3nt: TGCGCCAGCAGCTTGGCCCCAGGAGGGAACTATGGCTACACCTTC; CDR3aa: CASSLAPGGNYGYTF
abundance: .; d_gene: .; v_gene: TRBV10-2; j_gene: TRBJ1-4; CDR3nt: TGCGCCAGCAGTGCGTCCTCGGGGTATGAAAAACTGTTTTTT; CDR3aa: CASSASSGYEKLFF
abundance: .; d_gene: TRBD1; v_gene: TRBV27; j_gene: TRBJ2-1; CDR3nt: TGTGCCAGCAGCAGCAGACAGGGGTCCTACAATGAGCAGTTCTTC; CDR3aa: CASSSRQGSYNEQFF
abundance: .; d_gene: .; v_gene: TRBV6-5; j_gene: TRBJ2-7; CDR3nt: TGTGCCAGCAGGAGCGGCCAACCCACCTTGGGCGAGCAGTACTTC; CDR3aa: CASRSGQPTLGEQYF
abundance: .; d_gene: .; v_gene: TRBV5-1; j_gene: TRBJ2-3; CDR3nt: TGCGCCAGCAGCTCGGGGGACGGTGGAGATACGCAGTATTTT; CDR3aa: CASSSGDGGDTQYF
abundance: .; d_gene: .; v_gene: TRBV9; j_gene: TRBJ2-7; CDR3nt: TGTGCCAGCAGCGTAGTTCGACAGGTGAGGACCTACGAGCAGTACTTC; CDR3aa: CASSVVRQVRTYEQYF
abundance: .; d_gene: .; v_gene: TRBV7-8; j_gene: TRBJ1-4; CDR3nt: TGTGCCAGCACCATCGGAGGGAGGGGTGAAAAACTGTTTTTT; CDR3aa: CASTIGGRGEKLFF
abundance: .; d_gene: .; v_gene: TRBV6-1; j_gene: TRBJ2-7; CDR3nt: TGTGCCAGCAGTGATGGGGCGGGGAACGAGCAGTACTTC; CDR3aa: CASSDGAGNEQYF